This T cell receptor (beta chain) was identified in a study of blood T cell repertoires in COVID-19. Whole-study context: Sites in the United States, Italy and Spain provided acute and convalescent COVID-19 samples. T cells, B-cell-depleted T cells, or PBMCs provided the cDNA or gDNA that served as material.

Original processing methods: How many nucleated cells were present was estimated from reference gene primer amplification. Assay used: immunoSEQ multiplex PCR; TCRdb lists only in-frame clones, some missing. V and J calls and clone size follow that table, whereas D and trimming were derived from the DNA. The profile covers some 240,000 clones, with roughly 84% appearing a single time and less than 2% taken by the ten largest. The source of this sequence is a woman aged 40-49 years who had recovered from COVID-19. The specimen sequenced was peripheral blood.

The CDR3 reads CASSWGFTGSDYTF. The CDR3 DNA reads TGTGCCAGCAGCTGGGGCTTTACAGGGTCAGACTACACCTTC. The chain is built from TRBV11-2 and TRBJ1-2; maybe TRBD1 (6 bases). CDR3 size: 14 residues. V lost 4 bases and J 10 bases, leaving 19 bases between the germline ends. Germline assignment: CDR1 SGHAT and CDR2 FQNNGV. The full variable domain, in which reference TRBV11-2 and TRBJ1-2 provide the parts outside the CDR3, is EAGVAQSPRYKIIEKRQSVAFWCNPISGHATLYWYQQILGQGPKLLIQFQNNGVVDDSQLPKDRFSAERLKGVDSTLKIQPAKLEDSAVYLCASSWGFTGSDYTFGSGTRLTVV.